The T cell receptor (beta chain) described here comes from a study of T-cell memory formation after mild COVID-19. Overall study context: The TCR clusters were mostly specific to one donor.

This clonotype appeared many times. Its antigen is undetermined. This CDR3 contains 14 residues. Germline V CDR1 and CDR2: SEHNR, FQNEAQ (reference sequence). Unmatched junction bases numbered 7, after V lost 5 bases and J lost 4 bases. Whole-study results and caveats: Some responding clones appeared in pre-infection memory, suggesting cross-reactive memory joined.

Via MiXCR, TCRdb re-called the 5' RACE reads, giving one row per CDR3 protein. The sample shows some 88,000 distinct CDR3 sequences, around a quarter of them seen only once. The rearrangement joins TRBV7-9 to TRBJ1-2, with 7 bases identical to TRBD1. The sequencing sample was made of PBMCs or a T cell subset sorted from them (not recorded which). The receptor was isolated from a man aged 18 to 30 who had mild COVID-19 (a few samples of this study predate the infection). Cell type and time point are not known. This chain's CDR3 is CASSPGGNGYGYTF. Written as DNA, the CDR3 is TGTGCCAGCAGCCCAGGGGGTAACGGCTATGGCTACACCTTC.